The rows below give T cell receptor beta chains drawn from one sample of a study of OX40 agonist ivuxolimab in advanced cancers. Assay: immunoSEQ multiplex PCR; the TCRdb copy retains only in-frame clones and omits some. The table records about 45,000 clones, 80% to 90% of them present only once. Material: CD4+ or CD8+ T cells sorted from blood, obtained in a trial of the OX40 agonist ivuxolimab. The origin of the receptors is an adult with an advanced solid tumor such as melanoma, head and neck, liver or kidney cancer. Each CDR3 is given with its conserved first and last residue. A D gene is named only where the DNA matches it firmly. Size is omitted from some rows. Given values are once, few, many or a class for expanded clones.

>TRBJ1-4|TRBV28|TRBD1|.
TGTGCCAGCAGTTCGTCAGGGGGAACTAATGAAAAACTGTTTTTT
CASSSSGGTNEKLFF
>TRBJ2-5|TRBV5-4|.|.
TGTGCCAGCAGCTTGAAGATCGGGCGGGAAGAGACCCAGTACTTC
CASSLKIGREETQYF
>TRBJ1-1|TRBV28|.|.
TGTGCCAGCACCAGAGAGGTACCTGAAGCTTTCTTT
CASTREVPEAFF
>TRBJ1-1|TRBV6-5|.|.
TGTGCCAGCAAAGGAGGCCCCCGGAACACTGAAGCTTTCTTT
CASKGGPRNTEAFF
>TRBJ2-7|TRBV14|.|.
TGTGCCAGCAGCCATCCTCGGGACCGGGACTCCATTAGGGGCGAGCAGTACTTC
CASSHPRDRDSIRGEQYF
>TRBJ1-5|TRBV28|TRBD1|.
TGTGCCAGCAGTTTCAGGGGGGGATTAAATCAGCCCCAGCATTTT
CASSFRGGLNQPQHF
>TRBJ1-5|TRBV19|.|.
TGTGCCAGTAGTAGGCAGGGTTACAATCAGCCCCAGCATTTT
CASSRQGYNQPQHF
>TRBJ2-3|TRBV6-6|.|.
TGTGCCAGCAGTGCCTCGGGACCTAACACAGATACGCAGTATTTT
CASSASGPNTDTQYF
>TRBJ2-1|TRBV28|.|.
TGTGCCAGCAGTTTAAGCCCATCTGAGCAGTTCTTC
CASSLSPSEQFF
>TRBJ1-6|TRBV28|.|.
TGTGCCAGCAGTTTACTGGAGAATTCACCCCTCCACTTT
CASSLLENSPLHF
>TRBJ2-2|TRBV5-1|.|.
TGCGCCAGCAGCCCTCGGGGGGCAAACACCGGGGAGCTGTTTTTT
CASSPRGANTGELFF
>TRBJ1-1|TRBV28|.|.
TGTGCCAGCAGGAGAGACACCCGAAACACTGAAGCTTTCTTT
CASRRDTRNTEAFF
>TRBJ1-2|TRBV19|TRBD1|.
TGTGCCAGTAGTACCCCAGGGGGGAACTATGGCTACACCTTC
CASSTPGGNYGYTF
>TRBJ2-7|TRBV5-3|.|.
TGTGCCAGAAGCTTGGTTGAGTACGAGCAGTACTTC
CARSLVEYEQYF
>TRBJ2-1|TRBV7-3|.|.
TGTGCCAGCAGCTTAAATCCGTCTAGCGTGCTAGGTTCTGAGCAGTTCTTC
CASSLNPSSVLGSEQFF
>TRBJ2-5|TRBV19|.|.
TGTGCCAGTAGTAATGTCCCTAAAGAGACCCAGTACTTC
CASSNVPKETQYF
>TRBJ2-1|TRBV6-5|TRBD2|.
TGTGCCAGCAGTCTACTAGCGGGAGGGTATGAGCAGTTCTTC
CASSLLAGGYEQFF
>TRBJ2-7|TRBV10-1|TRBD1|.
TGCGCCAGCAGCAAAGGGACAGGGGTGCAGTACTTC
CASSKGTGVQYF
>TRBJ2-7|TRBV30|TRBD2|.
TGTGCCTGGCAGGCGCGGGAGTTCTACGAGCAGTACTTC
CAWQAREFYEQYF
>TRBJ2-5|TRBV15|TRBD2|few
TGTGCCACCAGCAGCGGCGGGACAGGCCCGTTTCTAGCGGGAGAAGAGACCCAGTACTTC
CATSSGGTGPFLAGEETQYF
>TRBJ2-3|TRBV27|.|.
TGTGCCAGCAGTCTAAGACAGAGGAGCACAGATACGCAGTATTTT
CASSLRQRSTDTQYF
>TRBJ2-1|TRBV18|.|.
TGTGCCAGCTCACCGGACAATGAGCAGTTCTTC
CASSPDNEQFF
>TRBJ1-2|TRBV28|.|.
TGTGCCAGCAGTCCGTACCTAGGGCCCGGCCCTGGCTACACCTTC
CASSPYLGPGPGYTF
>TRBJ1-2|TRBV29-1|TRBD1|.
TGCAGCGTTGTCGGGGATGACAGGGGGTTGTATGGCTACACCTTC
CSVVGDDRGLYGYTF
>TRBJ2-5|TRBV5-4|TRBD2|once
TGTGCCAGCAGCTTTCCGGGAGGGGTGTACCAAGAGACCCAGTACTTC
CASSFPGGVYQETQYF
>TRBJ2-3|TRBV5-1|.|.
TGCGCCAGCACCTTGTGGGGCACAGATACGCAGTATTTT
CASTLWGTDTQYF
>TRBJ2-7|TRBV18|TRBD2|.
TGTGCCAGCTCACCAGGACTAGCCTACGAGCAGTACTTC
CASSPGLAYEQYF
>TRBJ2-2|TRBV4-1|TRBD1|.
TGCGCCAGCAGGGACAGGGTGAAGGGGACCGGGGAGCTGTTTTTT
CASRDRVKGTGELFF
>TRBJ2-1|TRBV5-1|TRBD2|.
TGCGCCAGCAGCTTGGCGACTAGCGGGTCTATCAATGAGCAGTTCTTC
CASSLATSGSINEQFF
>TRBJ2-1|TRBV28|TRBD2|.
TGTGCCACCAGGTCCGCTGGTACTAGCGGCAATGAGCAGTTCTTC
CATRSAGTSGNEQFF
>TRBJ2-7|TRBV6-1|.|once
TGTGCCAGCAGGGGGGCGGGGGCTAGCTCCTACGAGCAGTACTTC
CASRGAGASSYEQYF
>TRBJ2-3|TRBV25-1|.|once
TGTGCCAGCAGTGATGGGGGTAGCCCCACAGATACGCAGTATTTT
CASSDGGSPTDTQYF
>TRBJ2-7|TRBV15|.|.
TGTGCCACCAGCAGAGCAGGGACTGCTGGCGAGCAGTACTTC
CATSRAGTAGEQYF
>TRBJ2-7|TRBV18|.|.
TGTGCCAGCTCACTCGGGACACTGACCTACGAGCAGTACTTC
CASSLGTLTYEQYF
>TRBJ1-2|TRBV5-5|.|.
TGTGCCAGCAGCTTTAGGTCCGGTAGGGGCTACACCTTC
CASSFRSGRGYTF
>TRBJ2-3|TRBV4-1|.|.
TGCGCCAGCAGCCAAGGGACCTTCGGTTATCGCGCAGATACGCAGTATTTT
CASSQGTFGYRADTQYF
>TRBJ2-3|TRBV4-1|TRBD1|.
TGCGCCAGCAGCGCAGGACAGGGGACTAGCACAGATACGCAGTATTTT
CASSAGQGTSTDTQYF
>TRBJ1-1|TRBV9|.|.
TGTGCCAGCAGTCCCCTAGTGGGGAACACTGAAGCTTTCTTT
CASSPLVGNTEAFF
>TRBJ2-2|TRBV7-3|TRBD2|once
TGTGCCAGCAGCTTAACGCCCCGAAGGTGGGGGAGGGACACCGGGGAGCTGTTTTTT
CASSLTPRRWGRDTGELFF
>TRBJ2-1|TRBV5-1|TRBD2|.
TGCGCCAGCAGCCGTGGAGCGGGAGGGTCCAATGAGCAGTTCTTC
CASSRGAGGSNEQFF
>TRBJ2-7|TRBV5-6|TRBD2|.
TGTGCCAGCAGCTCGGGAACCACTAGCGGTCGTACCTACGAGCAGTACTTC
CASSSGTTSGRTYEQYF
>TRBJ2-1|TRBV2|.|.
TGTGCCAGCAGGAGGGACGGTAGCTCCTACAATGAGCAGTTCTTC
CASRRDGSSYNEQFF
>TRBJ2-7|TRBV7-8|.|once
TGTGCCAGCAGCTCCGGACGGTACTCCTACGAGCAGTACTTC
CASSSGRYSYEQYF
>TRBJ2-1|TRBV27|.|.
TGTGCCAGCAGTTTACAGGGTCCCACGTTTGAGCAGTTCTTC
CASSLQGPTFEQFF
>TRBJ2-6|TRBV7-2|.|.
TGTGCCAGCAGCTTAGCCCCGGGCGTCTCTGGGGCCAACGTCCTGACTTTC
CASSLAPGVSGANVLTF
>TRBJ2-6|TRBV18|.|.
TGTGCCAGCTCACCGGATTTGCTAGCCCCCTTTGGGGCCAACGTCCTGACTTTC
CASSPDLLAPFGANVLTF
>TRBJ1-6|TRBV5-1|TRBD1|once
TGCGCCAGCAGCGCAACCGGGACAGGGAATTCACCCCTCCACTTT
CASSATGTGNSPLHF
>TRBJ2-2|TRBV7-6|.|.
TGTGCCAGCAGCTTAGGAGCGGGCACCGGGGAGCTGTTTTTT
CASSLGAGTGELFF
>TRBJ2-1|TRBV19|TRBD2|.
TGTGCCAGTAGGATTACTAGCGGGAGCGGGTTCTACAATGAGCAGTTCTTC
CASRITSGSGFYNEQFF
>TRBJ2-7|TRBV6-1|.|.
TGTGCCAGCAGTGAAAGTTTTCTTTCCACCTACGAGCAGTACTTC
CASSESFLSTYEQYF
>TRBJ1-2|TRBV11-2|.|.
TGTGCCAGCAGCAGAAGGAGGGTCGAAAGCTATGGCTACACCTTC
CASSRRRVESYGYTF
>TRBJ1-1|TRBV30|TRBD1|.
TGTGCCTGGATGGACAGGGGACCACTGAACACTGAAGCTTTCTTT
CAWMDRGPLNTEAFF
>TRBJ1-5|TRBV5-5|.|.
TGTGCCAGCAGTTCACAGGGAAACAATCAGCCCCAGCATTTT
CASSSQGNNQPQHF